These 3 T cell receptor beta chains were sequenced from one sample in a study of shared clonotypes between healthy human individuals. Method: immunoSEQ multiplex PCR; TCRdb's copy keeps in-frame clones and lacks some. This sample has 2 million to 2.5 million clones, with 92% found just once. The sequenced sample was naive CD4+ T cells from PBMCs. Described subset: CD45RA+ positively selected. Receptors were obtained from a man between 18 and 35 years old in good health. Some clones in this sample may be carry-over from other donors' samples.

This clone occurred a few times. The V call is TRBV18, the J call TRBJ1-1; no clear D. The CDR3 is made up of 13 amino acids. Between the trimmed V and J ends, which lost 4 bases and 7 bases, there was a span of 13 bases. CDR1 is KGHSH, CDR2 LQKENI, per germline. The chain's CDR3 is CASSQPSTVEAFF. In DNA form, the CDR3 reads TGTGCCAGCTCACAACCGTCCACTGTTGAAGCTTTCTTT.

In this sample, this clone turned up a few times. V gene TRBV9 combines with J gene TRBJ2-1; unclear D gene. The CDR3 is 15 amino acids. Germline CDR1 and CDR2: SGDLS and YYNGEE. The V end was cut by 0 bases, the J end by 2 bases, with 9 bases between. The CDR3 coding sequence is TGTGCCAGCAGCGTAGGCCAGGACGCCTACAATGAGCAGTTCTTC. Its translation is CASSVGQDAYNEQFF.

In DNA, the CDR3 is TGTGCCAGCAGCCGGGGGGGAGTATCCTACGAGCAGTACTTC. Its translation is CASSRGGVSYEQYF. The chain combines TRBV9 with TRBJ2-7; 8 positions agree with TRBD2. Germline loops: CDR1 SGDLS, CDR2 YYNGEE. The CDR3 runs 14 residues. After removal of 4 bases from V and 1 base from J, the junction contained 4 bases not matched to a gene.